The 24 T cell receptor beta chains below were found in one sample sequenced in a study of T-cell memory formation after mild COVID-19. TCRdb independently ran MiXCR on the 5' RACE reads; one entry per CDR3 protein. The table lists about 270,000 distinct CDR3 sequences, roughly 17% of them singletons. The sample was PBMCs or a T cell subset sorted from them (not recorded which). The source of these receptors is a man younger than 35 who had mild COVID-19 (a few samples of this study predate the infection). Cell type and time point are not known.

The chain has TRBV27 and TRBJ2-7; no reliable D call. The CDR3 length is 15 residues. Trimming removed 2 bases at V and 3 bases at J, with 14 bases between. Germline assignment: CDR1 MNHEY and CDR2 SMNVEV (reference sequence). CDR3 sequence: CASSLISGHFYEQYF. CDR3 bases: TGTGCCAGCAGTTTAATCTCCGGGCATTTCTACGAGCAGTACTTC.

This clonotype appeared many times. V and J are TRBV5-1 and TRBJ2-5; the D gene is possibly TRBD1 (5 bases). V was pared by 4 bases and J by 0 bases, with 19 bases between. The CDR3 length is 17 residues. The germline V gene encodes CDR1 SGHRS and CDR2 YFSETQ. CDR3 protein: CASSPPLGRHNQETQYF. The CDR3 DNA sequence: TGCGCCAGCAGCCCCCCTCTGGGGCGACATAACCAAGAGACCCAGTACTTC.

This clonotype was recorded at least ten times. The CDR3 DNA reads as TGCGCCAGCAGCCCGACTAGCAGTTACAATGAGCAGTTCTTC. As protein: CASSPTSSYNEQFF. The J gene is TRBJ2-1, the V gene TRBV5-1; 7 nucleotides match TRBD2. From germline, CDR1 is SGHRS and CDR2 YFSETQ. This CDR3 contains 14 residues. With 4 bases clipped from V and 4 bases from J, the junction kept 5 bases outside the gene matches.

This clonotype occurred a few times. This sequence joins TRBV20-1 and TRBJ2-7; a weak D match, TRBD2 (6 bases). The CDR3 has 13 residues. V dropped 1 base and J dropped 3 bases, with 10 bases sitting between them. Germline V gene data show CDR1 as DFQATT and CDR2 as SNEGSKA (reference sequence). The CDR3 DNA sequence: TGCAGTGCTAGAGTGGGACTCAACTACGAGCAGTACGTC. It specifies CSARVGLNYEQYV.

The rearrangement uses TRBV7-9 and TRBJ1-1; TRBD1 might be the D (6 bases). Germline assignment: CDR1 SEHNR and CDR2 FQNEAQ (reference sequence). The CDR3 contains 14 residues. V was pared by 5 bases and J by 5 bases, with 15 bases between. In DNA form, the CDR3 reads TGTGCCAGCAGCCCTACCGCGGGGGCGACTGAAGCTTTCTTT. It translates to CASSPTAGATEAFF.

This clonotype was recorded many times. J is TRBJ1-5 and V is TRBV6-2 or TRBV6-3; D possibly corresponds to TRBD1 (5 bases). The germline CDR1 and CDR2 sequences are MNHEY and SVGEGT. CDR3 length: 14 amino acids. Between the trimmed V and J ends, which lost 6 bases and 4 bases, there was a span of 13 bases. CDR3 DNA sequence: TGTGCCAGCAGCACAACGTCAGGGAATCAGCCCCAGCATTTT. Translated, it gives CASSTTSGNQPQHF.

J is TRBJ2-7 and V is TRBV3-1, with 7 bases identical to TRBD2. This CDR3 spans 14 amino acids. Germline V CDR1 and CDR2: LGHDT, YNNKEL (reference sequence). V gave up 7 bases and J gave up 3 bases; unmatched junction bases: 9. The CDR3 is CASTPLRGSYEQYV. CDR3 sequence (DNA): TGTGCCAGCACCCCCTTGCGCGGGAGCTACGAGCAGTACGTC.

This clonotype came up many times. The chain uses TRBV7-2 and TRBJ1-6; no firm D call. The ends were cut back, 5 bases at V and 9 bases at J, with 17 bases in the middle. This CDR3 is built from 15 residues. Germline V CDR1 and CDR2: SGHTA, FQGNSA. CDR3 region: CASSPRAGDLSPLHF. The CDR3 nucleotides are TGTGCCAGCAGCCCCCGGGCGGGAGACCTTTCACCCCTCCACTTT.

The V and J genes are TRBV7-8 and TRBJ2-2; D uncertain. From germline, CDR1 is SGHVS and CDR2 FQNEAQ. CDR3 length equals 14 residues. The ends were cut back, 5 bases at V and 4 bases at J, with 11 bases in the middle. DNA for the CDR3: TGTGCCAGCAGCCTAACCCCGGGCACCGGGGAGCTGTTTTTT. It is translated as CASSLTPGTGELFF. Drawing the rest from reference TRBV7-8 and TRBJ2-2, the complete variable domain is GAGVSQSPRYKVAKRGQDVALRCDPISGHVSLFWYQQALGQGPEFLTYFQNEAQLDKSGLPSDRFFAERPEGSVSTLKIQRTQQEDSAVYLCASSLTPGTGELFFGEGSRLTVL.

The rearrangement uses TRBV15 and TRBJ1-2; tentatively, D is TRBD1 (5 bases). Trimming took off 5 bases at V and 8 bases at J, with 15 bases between the two ends. The CDR3 totals 13 residues. Germline-derived CDR1 and CDR2 are LNHNV and YYDKDF (reference sequence). CDR3 loop: CATSGNRDLGYTF. The CDR3 nucleotides are TGTGCCACCAGCGGGAACCGGGACTTAGGCTACACCTTC. Variable domain in full (rest from reference TRBV15 and TRBJ1-2): DAMVIQNPRYQVTQFGKPVTLSCSQTLNHNVMYWYQQKSSQAPKLLFHYYDKDFNNEADTPDNFQSRRPNTSFCFLDIRSPGLGDTAMYLCATSGNRDLGYTFGSGTRLTVV.

The chain uses TRBV7-9 and TRBJ1-1; D is undetermined. This CDR3 region has 13 residues. Germline V lookup: CDR1 SEHNR, CDR2 FQNEAQ (reference sequence). The germline V and J ends were trimmed by 5 bases and 3 bases, with 10 bases remaining between them. In nucleotides, the CDR3 is TGTGCCAGCAGCCCCGTTTCGGACACTGAAGCTTTCTTT. This encodes CASSPVSDTEAFF.

This clonotype has a count of ten or more. The chain has TRBV5-1 and TRBJ2-1; D may be TRBD1 (5 bases). The V end was cut by 3 bases, the J end by 2 bases, with 12 bases between. The CDR3 has 15 amino acids. Germline V gene lookup returns CDR1 SGHRS and CDR2 YFSETQ. CDR3 DNA sequence: TGCGCCAGCAGCTATCGGACAATTGCCTACAATGAGCAGTTCTTC. Its translation is CASSYRTIAYNEQFF.

The chain has TRBV7-2 and TRBJ2-1; 10 nucleotides line up with TRBD2. Unmatched junction bases numbered 11, after V lost 8 bases and J lost 4 bases. The CDR3 runs 16 residues. From germline, CDR1 is SGHTA and CDR2 FQGNSA. The CDR3 is CASRNGGTSVYNEQFF. In DNA form, the CDR3 reads TGTGCCAGCCGCAATGGTGGGACTAGCGTATACAATGAGCAGTTCTTC.

This clonotype occurred a few times. V is TRBV24-1 and J is TRBJ2-1, with 7 bases matching TRBD1. Trimming took 7 bases from V and 2 from J; bases not matched to a gene: 4. The CDR3 spans 14 residues. Germline V CDR1 and CDR2: KGHDR, SFDVKD. CDR3 amino acids: CATSAGTAYNEQFF. CDR3 bases: TGTGCCACCAGCGCCGGGACAGCCTACAATGAGCAGTTCTTC.

A few counts support this clonotype. The CDR3 nucleotides are TGTGCCAGCAGCGAGGGACTAGCGGTCTACAATGAGCAGTTCTTC. Its protein product is CASSEGLAVYNEQFF. The V and J genes are TRBV7-6 and TRBJ2-1; TRBD2 agrees at 11 bases. Germline assignment: CDR1 SGHVS and CDR2 FNYEAQ. The CDR3 has 15 residues. J lost 3 bases, V lost 5 bases, and 3 bases had no gene match.

The chain combines TRBV4-1 with TRBJ2-7; 9 bases agree with TRBD1. Germline assignment: CDR1 MGHRA and CDR2 YSYEKL. The V and J ends lost 4 bases and 6 bases, in that order; junction bases with no gene match: 4. The CDR3 length is 13 residues. CDR3 in DNA: TGCGCCAGCAGCCGGGACAGGGCTCTCGAGCAGTACTTC. It encodes CASSRDRALEQYF.

This sequence joins TRBV20-1 and TRBJ2-4, with a tentative D call TRBD1 (5 bases). V was shortened by 6 bases and J by 0 bases, with 9 bases between the two germline ends. The germline gives CDR1 DFQATT, CDR2 SNEGSKA (reference sequence). CDR3 length equals 13 residues. CDR3: CSARDRAKNIQYF. The CDR3 region has the DNA TGCAGTGCCCGAGACAGAGCCAAAAACATTCAGTACTTC.

This clonotype was observed at least ten times. The chain uses TRBV4-1 and TRBJ2-6; 8 positions agree with TRBD1. Trimming took 3 bases from V and 0 from J; bases not matched to a gene: 10. The CDR3 consists of 19 residues. CDR1 and CDR2 from the germline V gene are MGHRA and YSYEKL. The CDR3 here is CASSHRTGNFISGANVLTF. CDR3 bases: TGCGCCAGCAGCCACCGGACAGGGAATTTCATCTCTGGGGCCAACGTCCTGACTTTC.

This chain connects TRBV3-1 to TRBJ1-3, with unresolved D. The CDR3 loop spans 17 amino acids. The germline V and J ends were trimmed by 2 bases and 0 bases, with 14 bases remaining between them. Germline loops: CDR1 LGHDT, CDR2 YNNKEL (reference sequence). CDR3: CASSQSGGLASGNTIYF. The DNA for the CDR3 is TGTGCCAGCAGCCAAAGCGGCGGTCTTGCCTCTGGAAACACCATATATTTT. The complete variable domain, with remaining parts taken from reference TRBV3-1 and TRBJ1-3, reads DTAVSQTPKYLVTQMGNDKSIKCEQNLGHDTMYWYKQDSKKFLKIMFSYNNKELIINETVPNRFSPKSPDKAHLNLHINSLELGDSAVYFCASSQSGGLASGNTIYFGEGSWLTVV.

This clonotype was counted many times. The chain joins TRBV5-1 to TRBJ1-3; no clear D gene. The V end was cut by 0 bases, the J end by 0 bases, with 10 bases between. This CDR3 has 16 residues. CDR1 is SGHRS and CDR2 is YFSETQ in the germline V gene. DNA of the CDR3: TGCGCCAGCAGCTTGGGACCGCAGAGCTCTGGAAACACCATATATTTT. Residues: CASSLGPQSSGNTIYF.

This clonotype was recorded a few times. This rearrangement joins TRBV4-1 to TRBJ2-7; possible D gene TRBD1, 5 bases. From germline, CDR1 is MGHRA and CDR2 YSYEKL. The CDR3 is made up of 15 amino acids. V lost 2 bases and J 3 bases, leaving 14 bases between the germline ends. The CDR3 bases are TGCGCCAGCAGCCAACCCGGGCAGGGATTCTACGAGCAGTACTTC. The encoded protein is CASSQPGQGFYEQYF.

The chain's CDR3 is CASSPRQGSGYTF. The CDR3 nucleotides are TGTGCCAGCAGTCCTAGACAGGGATCTGGCTACACCTTC. The chain uses TRBV12-3 or TRBV12-4 and TRBJ1-2; 7 bases are shared with TRBD1. The CDR3 covers 13 residues. J lost 7 bases, V lost 5 bases, and 7 bases had no gene match.

This clonotype was detected only a few times. The J gene is TRBJ1-1, the V gene TRBV5-5; no reliable D call. This CDR3 comprises 15 residues. V lost 3 bases and J 0 bases, leaving 12 bases between the germline ends. CDR1 and CDR2 from the germline V gene are SGHKS and YYEKEE (reference sequence). CDR3 loop: CASSSLQIMNTEAFF. Here the CDR3 DNA reads TGTGCCAGCAGCTCGTTACAGATTATGAACACTGAAGCTTTCTTT.

The rearrangement uses TRBV10-3 and TRBJ2-5, with 8 bases aligning to TRBD1. Trimming at V came to 3 bases and at J to 2 bases, leaving 2 bases not matched to a gene. The CDR3 consists of 14 residues. Germline CDR1 and CDR2: ENHRY and SYGVKD. CDR3 in amino acids: CAISDGTGQETQYF. The DNA for the CDR3 is TGTGCCATCAGTGACGGGACAGGTCAAGAGACCCAGTACTTC.